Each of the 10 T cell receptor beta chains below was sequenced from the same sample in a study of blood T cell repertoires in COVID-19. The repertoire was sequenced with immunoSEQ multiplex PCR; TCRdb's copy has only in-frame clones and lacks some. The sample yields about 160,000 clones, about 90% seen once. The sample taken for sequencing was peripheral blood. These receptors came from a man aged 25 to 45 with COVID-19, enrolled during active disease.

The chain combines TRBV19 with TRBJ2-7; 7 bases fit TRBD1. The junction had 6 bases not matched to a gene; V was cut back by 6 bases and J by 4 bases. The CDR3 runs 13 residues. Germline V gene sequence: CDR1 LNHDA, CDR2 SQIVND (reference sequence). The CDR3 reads CASSPRQGYEQYF. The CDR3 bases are TGTGCCAGTAGCCCTCGACAGGGTTACGAGCAGTACTTC. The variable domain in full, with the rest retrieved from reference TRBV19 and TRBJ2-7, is DGGITQSPKYLFRKEGQNVTLSCEQNLNHDAMYWYRQDPGQGLRLIYYSQIVNDFQKGDIAEGYSVSREKKESFPLTVTSAQKNPTAFYLCASSPRQGYEQYFGPGTRLTVT.

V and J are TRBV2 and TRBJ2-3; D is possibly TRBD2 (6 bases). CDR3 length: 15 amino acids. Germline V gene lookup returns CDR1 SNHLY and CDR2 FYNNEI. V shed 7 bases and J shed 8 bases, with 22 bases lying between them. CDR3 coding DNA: TGTGCCAGCAAACCCGGGACTGGGGGAGTCGGTACGCAGTATTTT. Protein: CASKPGTGGVGTQYF.

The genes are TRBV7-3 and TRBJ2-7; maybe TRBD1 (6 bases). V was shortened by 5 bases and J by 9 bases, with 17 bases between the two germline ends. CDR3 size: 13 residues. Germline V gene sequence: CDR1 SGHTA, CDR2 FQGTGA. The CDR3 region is CASSRGWGAVQYF. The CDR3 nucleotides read TGTGCCAGCAGCAGGGGGTGGGGCGCAGTGCAGTACTTC.

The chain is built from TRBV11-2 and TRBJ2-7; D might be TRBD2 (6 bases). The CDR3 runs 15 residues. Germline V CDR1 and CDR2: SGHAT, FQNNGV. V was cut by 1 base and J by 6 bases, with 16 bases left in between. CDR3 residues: CASSLARAGLGEQYF. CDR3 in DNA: TGTGCCAGCAGCTTAGCGCGGGCGGGGCTAGGCGAGCAGTACTTC.

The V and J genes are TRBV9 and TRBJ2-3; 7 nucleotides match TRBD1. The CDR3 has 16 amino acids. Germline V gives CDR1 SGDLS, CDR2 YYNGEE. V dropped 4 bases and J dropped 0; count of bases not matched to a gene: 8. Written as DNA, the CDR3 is TGTGCCAGCAGCTCCCGACAGGGCTCTAGCACAGATACGCAGTATTTT. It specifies CASSSRQGSSTDTQYF.

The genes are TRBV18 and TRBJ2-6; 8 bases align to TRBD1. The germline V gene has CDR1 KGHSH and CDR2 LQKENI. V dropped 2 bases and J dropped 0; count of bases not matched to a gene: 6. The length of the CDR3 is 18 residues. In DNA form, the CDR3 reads TGTGCCAGCTCACCAAGGACAGGGCAAAGCTCTGGGGCCAACGTCCTGACTTTC. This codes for CASSPRTGQSSGANVLTF.

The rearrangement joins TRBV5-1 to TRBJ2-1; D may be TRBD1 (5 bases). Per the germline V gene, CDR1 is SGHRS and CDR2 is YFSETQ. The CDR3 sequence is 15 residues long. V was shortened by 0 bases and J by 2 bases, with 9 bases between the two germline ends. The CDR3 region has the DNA TGCGCCAGCAGCTTGGCAGGGATTACCTACAATGAGCAGTTCTTC. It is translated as CASSLAGITYNEQFF.

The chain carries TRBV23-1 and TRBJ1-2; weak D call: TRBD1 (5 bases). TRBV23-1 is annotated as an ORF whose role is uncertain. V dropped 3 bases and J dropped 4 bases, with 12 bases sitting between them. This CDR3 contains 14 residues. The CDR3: CASSHPGLSYGYTF. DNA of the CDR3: TGCGCCAGCAGTCACCCGGGACTATCCTATGGCTACACCTTC.

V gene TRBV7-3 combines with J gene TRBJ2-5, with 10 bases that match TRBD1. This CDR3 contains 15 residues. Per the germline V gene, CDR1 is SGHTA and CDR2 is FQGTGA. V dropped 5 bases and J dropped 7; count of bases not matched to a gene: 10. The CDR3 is CASSPPGTGDATQYF. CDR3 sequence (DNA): TGTGCCAGCAGCCCGCCCGGGACAGGGGACGCGACCCAGTACTTC.

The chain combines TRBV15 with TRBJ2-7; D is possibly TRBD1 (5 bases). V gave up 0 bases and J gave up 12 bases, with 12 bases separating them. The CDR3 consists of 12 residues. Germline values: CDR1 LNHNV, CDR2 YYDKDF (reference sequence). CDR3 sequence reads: CATSRDADTRYF. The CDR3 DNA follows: TGTGCCACCAGCAGAGATGCGGACACAAGGTACTTC.